The 24 T cell receptor beta chains given below trace back to one sample, sequenced in a study of PD-1 blockade in classical Hodgkin lymphoma. TCRdb's copy holds only in-frame clones and misses some; the assay was immunoSEQ multiplex PCR. The data contain tens of thousands of clones, around 91% of them singletons. Described time point: cycle 4 day 1 (C4D1), after 5 to 7 weeks of nivolumab. Patients all relapsed after autologous stem cell transplantation, and there was variation in brentuximab vedotin exposure. Material: peripheral blood mononuclear cells (PBMCs), obtained before the fourth cycle of nivolumab. Every receptor here comes from a human donor with classical Hodgkin lymphoma.

V gene TRBV4-1 combines with J gene TRBJ2-5; TRBD1 matches at 7 bases. Trimming took 4 bases from V and 2 from J; bases not matched to a gene: 10. CDR1 MGHRA and CDR2 YSYEKL come from the germline V gene. The CDR3 has 16 residues. In DNA, the CDR3 is TGCGCCAGCAGCCGCATGAACACAGGGGAACAAGAGACCCAGTACTTC. Amino acids: CASSRMNTGEQETQYF.

This rearrangement joins TRBV10-1 to TRBJ2-2; D possibly corresponds to TRBD2 (5 bases). CDR1 is WNHNN and CDR2 is SYGVQD in the germline V gene (reference sequence). The V end was cut by 3 bases, the J end by 10 bases, with 9 bases between. The CDR3 has 12 residues. The CDR3 bases are TGCGCCAGCAGTGATAACCGGGAGGAGCTGTTTTTT. Residues: CASSDNREELFF.

The chain has TRBV19 and TRBJ1-1; D gene ambiguous. The V gene lost 3 bases and the J gene lost 6 bases, with 8 bases spanning the gap. Germline CDR1 reads LNHDA; CDR2 reads SQIVND (reference sequence). This CDR3 spans 12 amino acids. In DNA form, the CDR3 reads TGTGCCAGTAGTATGAGAGGGCCTGAAGCTTTCTTT. Protein product: CASSMRGPEAFF.

The V and J genes are TRBV5-1 and TRBJ2-3; 8 bases are a match to TRBD2. CDR1 is SGHRS and CDR2 is YFSETQ in the germline V gene. CDR3 length equals 19 residues. Germline trimming cut 5 bases from V and 6 bases from J; bases unmatched to any gene: 23. The CDR3 is CASSLRLQVSGVLSDTQYF. CDR3 bases: TGCGCCAGCAGTTTGCGACTCCAGGTTAGCGGGGTCTTATCGGATACGCAGTATTTT. Full variable domain (outside the CDR3, taken from reference TRBV5-1 and TRBJ2-3): KAGVTQTPRYLIKTRGQQVTLSCSPISGHRSVSWYQQTPGQGLQFLFEYFSETQRNKGNFPGRFSGRQFSNSRSEMNVSTLELGDSALYLCASSLRLQVSGVLSDTQYFGPGTRLTVL.

The V call is TRBV27, the J call TRBJ2-3, with a possible D match to TRBD1 (5 bases). Trimming removed 6 bases from V and 1 base from J, with 35 bases in between. This CDR3 contains 22 residues. Germline V gives CDR1 MNHEY, CDR2 SMNVEV (reference sequence). CDR3 region: CASSPRNTLFMARTRGTDTQYF. The CDR3 DNA follows: TGTGCCAGCAGCCCTAGAAACACCCTTTTTATGGCGCGGACCAGGGGCACAGATACGCAGTATTTT.

This chain links TRBV2 with TRBJ1-1; the D gene is possibly TRBD1 (5 bases). V lost 2 bases and J 3 bases, leaving 13 bases between the germline ends. Germline lookup yields CDR1 SNHLY and CDR2 FYNNEI. The CDR3 runs to 15 residues. The CDR3 region is CASSEFGATHTEAFF. For the CDR3, the DNA is TGTGCCAGCAGTGAATTTGGGGCAACTCACACTGAAGCTTTCTTT.

V is TRBV15 and J is TRBJ2-3; D ambiguous. The germline V gene has CDR1 LNHNV and CDR2 YYDKDF (reference sequence). The V and J ends lost 1 base and 2 bases respectively, with 16 bases between them. CDR3 length: 17 amino acids. CDR3 in DNA: TGTGCCACCAGCAGAGTGTTTGCAGCTATATTCACAGATACGCAGTATTTT. It yields the protein CATSRVFAAIFTDTQYF. Combining the CDR3 with reference TRBV15 and TRBJ2-3 gives the whole variable domain DAMVIQNPRYQVTQFGKPVTLSCSQTLNHNVMYWYQQKSSQAPKLLFHYYDKDFNNEADTPDNFQSRRPNTSFCFLDIRSPGLGDTAMYLCATSRVFAAIFTDTQYFGPGTRLTVL.

The chain is built from TRBV6-4 and TRBJ2-7; TRBD2 might be the D (5 bases). CDR3 size: 15 residues. Germline values: CDR1 MRHNA, CDR2 SNTAGT. Deletions cut 1 base from V and 4 bases from J, with 14 bases between. As DNA, the CDR3 is TGTGCCAGCAGTGACTGGGAGCTAATACAATACGAGCAGTACTTC. Encoded protein: CASSDWELIQYEQYF.

The chain recombines TRBV11-2 with TRBJ2-3; 9 bases line up with TRBD1. Germline assignment: CDR1 SGHAT and CDR2 FQNNGV. The CDR3 contains 17 residues. The V segment lost 5 bases and the J segment 1 base; nucleotides outside the gene matches: 10. This CDR3 reads CASSPNGDRVGTDTQYF. The CDR3 DNA is TGTGCCAGCAGCCCCAACGGGGACAGGGTTGGCACAGATACGCAGTATTTT.

In nucleotides, the CDR3 is TGCAGCGTCCGGACTAGCGAGACCTACGAGCAGTACTTC. Translated, it gives CSVRTSETYEQYF. The rearrangement links TRBV29-1 to TRBJ2-7; 9 nucleotides agree with TRBD2. Trimming took 6 bases from V and 2 from J; bases not matched to a gene: 5. The germline gives CDR1 SQVTM, CDR2 ANQGSEA. This CDR3 region has 13 residues.

The chain uses TRBV19 and TRBJ2-7; D not resolved. V lost 10 bases and J lost 6, with 19 bases in between. This CDR3 has 13 residues. CDR1 and CDR2 (germline): LNHDA, SQIVND (reference sequence). As DNA, the CDR3 is TGTGCCACTTCGGTGGGCAAAAGTAGCGAGCAGTACTTC. It codes for CATSVGKSSEQYF.

The rearrangement joins TRBV15 to TRBJ1-3; possible D gene TRBD1, 5 bases. Trimming pared 0 bases from V and 3 bases from J, leaving 9 bases between. The CDR3 has 15 residues. Germline CDR1 is LNHNV and CDR2 is YYDKDF (reference sequence). The CDR3 sequence is CATSRDLGVGNTIYF. CDR3 DNA: TGTGCCACCAGCAGAGATTTAGGGGTTGGAAACACCATATATTTT.

V usage is TRBV6-4 and J usage is TRBJ2-5, with 12 positions matching TRBD2. Per germline, CDR1 MRHNA and CDR2 SNTAGT. V was clipped by 6 bases and J by 1 base; unmatched bases: 3. The CDR3 runs 15 residues. The CDR3 DNA follows: TGTGCCAGCAGCCGGACTAGCGGGGCCCAAGAGACCCAGTACTTC. Translating it yields CASSRTSGAQETQYF.

V gene TRBV5-1 combines with J gene TRBJ2-7; no firm D call. The germline V and J ends were trimmed by 0 bases and 2 bases, with 6 bases remaining between them. CDR3 length equals 13 residues. Germline loops: CDR1 SGHRS, CDR2 YFSETQ. The CDR3 here is CASSLAGTYEQYF. In DNA form, the CDR3 reads TGCGCCAGCAGCTTGGCAGGAACCTACGAGCAGTACTTC. Filled out from reference TRBV5-1 and TRBJ2-7, the complete variable domain reads KAGVTQTPRYLIKTRGQQVTLSCSPISGHRSVSWYQQTPGQGLQFLFEYFSETQRNKGNFPGRFSGRQFSNSRSEMNVSTLELGDSALYLCASSLAGTYEQYFGPGTRLTVT.

V and J are TRBV18 and TRBJ2-2, with a possible D match to TRBD1 (5 bases). Germline V gene data show CDR1 as KGHSH and CDR2 as LQKENI. The germline V and J ends were trimmed by 5 bases and 2 bases, with 9 bases remaining between them. CDR3 length equals 14 residues. The CDR3 DNA reads TGTGCCAGCTCAGCCAGGGAAAACACCGGGGAGCTGTTTTTT. This translates into CASSARENTGELFF.

V and J are TRBV5-5 and TRBJ1-2; TRBD1 is a possible D gene (6 bases). Germline V lookup: CDR1 SGHKS, CDR2 YYEKEE (reference sequence). This CDR3 has 14 residues. The V end was cut by 0 bases, the J end by 5 bases, with 11 bases between. The CDR3 sequence is CASSLAGGAYGYTF. The CDR3 bases are TGTGCCAGCAGCTTGGCGGGGGGCGCGTATGGCTACACCTTC. Together with reference TRBV5-5 and TRBJ1-2, the CDR3 gives the full variable domain: DAGVTQSPTHLIKTRGQQVTLRCSPISGHKSVSWYQQVLGQGPQFIFQYYEKEERGRGNFPDRFSARQFPNYSSELNVNALLLGDSALYLCASSLAGGAYGYTFGSGTRLTVV.

This clone was counted a single time. The chain couples TRBV19 to TRBJ1-1, with TRBD1 identical over 8 bases. The CDR3 is made up of 14 amino acids. V was pared by 6 bases and J by 6 bases, with 9 bases of the junction left unmatched. Germline loops: CDR1 LNHDA, CDR2 SQIVND (reference sequence). The CDR3 DNA is TGTGCCAGTAGACCCCGGACAGGGCGGGCTGAAGCTTTCTTT. Its protein is CASRPRTGRAEAFF.

This clone was seen a few times. This CDR3 reads CAWSLTGTGSYEQYF. The CDR3 DNA follows: TGTGCCTGGAGTCTGACCGGGACAGGGTCCTACGAGCAGTACTTC. The rearrangement links TRBV30 to TRBJ2-7; 9 bases align to TRBD1. The CDR3 totals 15 residues. Germline-derived CDR1 and CDR2 are GTSNPN and SVGIG (reference sequence). The trim removed 2 bases at V and 1 base at J, leaving 6 bases unmatched.

The rearrangement joins TRBV11-3 to TRBJ2-2; 7 bases agree with TRBD1. The length of the CDR3 is 14 residues. J lost 3 bases, V lost 5 bases, and 3 bases had no gene match. Germline V gives CDR1 SGHNT, CDR2 YENEEA. The CDR3 DNA sequence: TGTGCCAGCAGCCCCCAGGGGGACACCGGGGAGCTGTTTTTT. Translated, it gives CASSPQGDTGELFF.

This clone was picked up a small number of times. This rearrangement joins TRBV25-1 to TRBJ1-2, with 7 bases aligning to TRBD1. Germline V gives CDR1 MGHDK, CDR2 SYGVNS. The CDR3 length is 15 residues. Trimming removed 6 bases from V and 0 bases from J; junction bases left unmatched: 7. The CDR3 DNA follows: TGTGCCAGCAGCCGGGACAGCACGTCTAACTATGGCTACACCTTC. Its protein is CASSRDSTSNYGYTF.

V gene TRBV18 combines with J gene TRBJ1-1, with unresolved D. The germline V gene has CDR1 KGHSH and CDR2 LQKENI. Trimming took off 3 bases at V and 8 bases at J, with 10 bases between the two ends. This CDR3 is built from 12 residues. The CDR3 DNA sequence: TGTGCCAGCTCACCGGACTCCGGGGAAGCTTTCTTT. Protein: CASSPDSGEAFF. Filled out from reference TRBV18 and TRBJ1-1, the complete variable domain reads NAGVMQNPRHLVRRRGQEARLRCSPMKGHSHVYWYRQLPEEGLKFMVYLQKENIIDESGMPKERFSAEFPKEGPSILRIQQVVRGDSAAYFCASSPDSGEAFFGQGTRLTVV.

The chain has TRBV7-3 and TRBJ2-7; no clear D. The CDR3 covers 15 residues. The germline CDR1 and CDR2 sequences are SGHTA and FQGTGA. Trimming pared 3 bases from V and 0 bases from J, leaving 12 bases between. The CDR3 loop reads CASSLNGRSSYEQYF. In DNA, the CDR3 is TGTGCCAGCAGCTTGAACGGTAGAAGCTCCTACGAGCAGTACTTC.

The CDR3 nucleotides read TGTGCCAGCAGTGATTGGTTCGGTAGAAGCTACGAGCAGTACTTC. This codes for CASSDWFGRSYEQYF. The chain is built from TRBV6-1 and TRBJ2-7, with D hard to call. This CDR3 has 15 amino acids. Germline CDR1 MNHNS, CDR2 SASEGT. V lost 3 bases to trimming and J lost 3 bases, with 15 bases between them.

The chain is built from TRBV5-6 and TRBJ2-3; TRBD2 agrees at 10 bases. Germline V gene lookup returns CDR1 SGHDT and CDR2 YYEEEE. The CDR3 runs 16 residues. Trimming took 4 bases from V and 4 from J; bases not matched to a gene: 9. CDR3 loop: CASSVLAGFYADTQYF. For the CDR3, the DNA is TGTGCCAGCAGCGTACTAGCGGGATTTTACGCAGATACGCAGTATTTT.